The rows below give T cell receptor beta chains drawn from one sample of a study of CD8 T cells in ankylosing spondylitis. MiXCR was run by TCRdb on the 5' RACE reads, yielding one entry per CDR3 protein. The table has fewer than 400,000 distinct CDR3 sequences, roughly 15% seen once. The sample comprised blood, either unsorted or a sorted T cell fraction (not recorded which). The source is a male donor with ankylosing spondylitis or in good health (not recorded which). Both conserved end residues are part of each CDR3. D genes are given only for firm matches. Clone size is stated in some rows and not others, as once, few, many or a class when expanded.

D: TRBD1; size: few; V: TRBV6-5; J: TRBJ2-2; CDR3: CASRHSGGISTGELFF; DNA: TGTGCCAGCAGGCACTCAGGGGGTATATCGACCGGGGAGCTGTTTTTT
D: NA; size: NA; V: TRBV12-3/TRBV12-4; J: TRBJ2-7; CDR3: CASSPSGGRFLNYEQYF; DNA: TGTGCCAGCAGCCCTTCTGGTGGGAGGTTCCTAAACTACGAGCAGTACTTC
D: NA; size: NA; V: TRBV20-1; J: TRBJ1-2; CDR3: CSARVTQGAYTF; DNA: TGCAGTGCTAGAGTCACTCAAGGAGCCTACACCTTC
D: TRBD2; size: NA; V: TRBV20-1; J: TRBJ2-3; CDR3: CSAGGLAVTDTQYF; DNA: TGCAGTGCTGGGGGACTAGCGGTCACAGATACGCAGTATTTT
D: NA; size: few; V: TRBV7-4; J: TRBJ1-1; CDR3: CASSLGPGAKDTEAFF; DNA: TGTGCCAGCAGCTTAGGGCCGGGGGCGAAGGACACTGAAGCTTTCTTT
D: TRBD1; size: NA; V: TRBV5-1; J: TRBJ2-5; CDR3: CASSSEGGPQETQYF; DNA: TGCGCCAGCAGCTCGGAAGGGGGCCCTCAAGAGACCCAGTACTTC
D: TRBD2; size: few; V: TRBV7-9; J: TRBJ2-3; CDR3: CASSLSGGGAVRDTQYF; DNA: TGTGCCAGCAGCTTAAGCGGCGGGGGGGCCGTGAGAGATACGCAGTATTTT
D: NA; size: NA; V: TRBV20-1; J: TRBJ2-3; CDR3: CSAGDSTDTQYF; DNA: TGCAGTGCGGGGGATAGCACAGATACGCAGTATTTT
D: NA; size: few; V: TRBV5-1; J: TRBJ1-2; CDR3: CASSSEGAVYGYTF; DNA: TGCGCCAGCAGCTCCGAAGGTGCTGTCTATGGCTACACCTTC
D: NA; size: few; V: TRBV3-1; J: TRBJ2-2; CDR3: CASGFNTGELFF; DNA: TGTGCCAGCGGGTTTAACACCGGGGAGCTGTTTTTT
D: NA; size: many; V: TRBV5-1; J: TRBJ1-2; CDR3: CASSLAGREPDGYTF; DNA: TGCGCCAGCAGCTTGGCCGGCAGGGAGCCCGATGGCTACACCTTC
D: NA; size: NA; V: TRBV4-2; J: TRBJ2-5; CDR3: CASSQLKDPPTTQYF; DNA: TGTGCCAGCAGCCAGCTTAAGGACCCGCCCACGACCCAGTACTTC
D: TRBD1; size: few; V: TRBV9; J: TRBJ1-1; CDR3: CASSVDRTGRGEAFF; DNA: TGTGCCAGCAGCGTAGATCGGACAGGGCGAGGCGAAGCTTTCTTT
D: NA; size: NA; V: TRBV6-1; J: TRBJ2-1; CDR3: CASSERGSYNEQFF; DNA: TGTGCCAGCAGTGAGCGCGGTTCCTACAATGAGCAGTTCTTC
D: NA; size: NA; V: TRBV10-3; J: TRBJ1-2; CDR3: CAISEPPGYGYTF; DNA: TGTGCCATCAGTGAGCCCCCAGGGTATGGCTACACCTTC
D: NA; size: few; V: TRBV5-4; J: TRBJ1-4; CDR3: CASRRPGEKLFF; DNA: TGTGCCAGCAGGAGACCGGGTGAAAAACTGTTTTTT
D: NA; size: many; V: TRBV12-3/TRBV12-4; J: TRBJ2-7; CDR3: CASRVRQDAYEQYF; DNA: TGTGCCAGCAGAGTTAGACAGGATGCCTACGAGCAGTACTTC
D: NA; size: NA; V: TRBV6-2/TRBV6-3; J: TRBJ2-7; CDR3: CASRYGSLQYF; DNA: TGTGCCAGCAGGTACGGGTCCCTTCAGTACTTC
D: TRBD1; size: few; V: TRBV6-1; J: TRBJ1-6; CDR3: CASSRQGSSYNSPLHF; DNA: TGTGCCAGCAGTCGACAGGGAAGCTCCTATAATTCACCCCTCCACTTT
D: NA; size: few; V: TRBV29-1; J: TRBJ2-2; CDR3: CSVEGWTSTGELFF; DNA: TGCAGCGTTGAAGGGTGGACTTCCACCGGGGAGCTGTTTTTT
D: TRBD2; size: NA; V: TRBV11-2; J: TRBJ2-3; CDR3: CASSNGAGGRTDTQYF; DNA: TGTGCCAGCTCTAATGGCGCGGGAGGGCGCACAGATACGCAGTATTTT
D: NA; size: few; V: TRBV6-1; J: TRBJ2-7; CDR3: CASSEASPSYEQYF; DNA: TGTGCCAGCAGTGAAGCCAGCCCTTCCTACGAGCAGTACTTC
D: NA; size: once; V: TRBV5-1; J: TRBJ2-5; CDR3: CASSSDTDQETQYF; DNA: TGCGCCAGCAGCTCCGACACGGACCAAGAGACCCAGTACTTC
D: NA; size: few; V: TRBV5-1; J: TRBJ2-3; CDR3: CASSLVGGKTDTQYF; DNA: TGCGCCAGCAGCTTGGTCGGCGGGAAGACAGATACGCAGTATTTT
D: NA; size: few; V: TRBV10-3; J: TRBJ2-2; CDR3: CAISGTPNTGELFF; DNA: TGTGCCATCAGTGGGACTCCTAACACCGGGGAGCTGTTTTTT
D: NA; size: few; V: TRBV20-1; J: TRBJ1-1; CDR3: CSARATVNTEAFF; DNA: TGCAGTGCTAGAGCGACGGTGAACACTGAAGCTTTCTTT
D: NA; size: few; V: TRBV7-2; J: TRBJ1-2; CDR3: CATRSPGFLSGYTF; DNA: TGTGCCACCCGATCCCCAGGGTTCCTTAGTGGCTACACCTTC
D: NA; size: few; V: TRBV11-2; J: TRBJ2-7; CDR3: CASSFEGSEQYF; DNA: TGTGCCAGCAGCTTTGAGGGGTCCGAGCAGTACTTC
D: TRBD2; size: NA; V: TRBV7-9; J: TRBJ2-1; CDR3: CASSPGLAGGTYEQFF; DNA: TGTGCCAGCAGCCCCGGACTAGCGGGAGGGACCTATGAGCAGTTCTTC
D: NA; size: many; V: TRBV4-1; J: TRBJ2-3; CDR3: CASSLETSNADTQYF; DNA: TGCGCCAGCAGCCTCGAAACTAGCAACGCAGATACGCAGTATTTT
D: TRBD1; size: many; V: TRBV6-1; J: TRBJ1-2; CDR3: CASSPTGTGGYGYTF; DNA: TGTGCCAGCAGTCCGACCGGGACAGGGGGCTATGGCTACACCTTC
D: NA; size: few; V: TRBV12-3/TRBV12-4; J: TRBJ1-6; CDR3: CASRATGTVNSPLHF; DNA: TGTGCCAGCAGGGCTACCGGGACCGTAAATTCACCCCTCCACTTT
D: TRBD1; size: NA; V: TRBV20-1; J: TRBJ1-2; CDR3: CSAPTGGNGYTF; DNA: TGCAGTGCCCCGACAGGGGGGAATGGCTACACCTTC
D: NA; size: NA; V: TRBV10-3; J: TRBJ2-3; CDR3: CAITIPGADTQYF; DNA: TGTGCCATCACCATACCGGGGGCAGATACGCAGTATTTT
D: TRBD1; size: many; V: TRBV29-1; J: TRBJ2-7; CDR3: CSAGTGPYEQYF; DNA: TGCAGCGCCGGGACAGGCCCCTACGAGCAGTACTTC
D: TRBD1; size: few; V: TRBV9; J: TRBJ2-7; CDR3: CASSRTGTTYEQYF; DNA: TGTGCCAGCAGTCGGACAGGCACCACCTACGAGCAGTACTTC
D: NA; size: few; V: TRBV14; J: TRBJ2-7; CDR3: CASNRKGLTYEQYF; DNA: TGTGCCAGCAACCGGAAGGGACTCACGTACGAGCAGTACTTC
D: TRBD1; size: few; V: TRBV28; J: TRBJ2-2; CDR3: CASRPTGGGGELFF; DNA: TGTGCCAGCAGACCGACAGGGGGGGGCGGGGAGCTGTTTTTT
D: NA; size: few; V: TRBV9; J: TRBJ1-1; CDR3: CASSPEVNTEAFF; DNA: TGTGCCAGCAGCCCAGAAGTGAACACTGAAGCTTTCTTT
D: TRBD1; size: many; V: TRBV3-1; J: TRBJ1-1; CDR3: CASSQGRDSTEAFF; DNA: TGTGCCAGCAGCCAAGGTAGGGACAGCACTGAAGCTTTCTTT
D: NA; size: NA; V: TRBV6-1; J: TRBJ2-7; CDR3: CASSEQGSDEQYF; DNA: TGTGCCAGCAGTGAACAAGGCAGCGACGAGCAGTACTTC
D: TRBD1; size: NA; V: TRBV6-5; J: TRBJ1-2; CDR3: CASSSDRGSYGYTF; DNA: TGTGCCAGCAGTTCGGACAGGGGTTCCTATGGCTACACCTTC
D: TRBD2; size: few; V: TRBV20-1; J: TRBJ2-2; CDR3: CSAEAGGNTGELFF; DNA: TGCAGTGCAGAAGCGGGGGGAAACACCGGGGAGCTGTTTTTT
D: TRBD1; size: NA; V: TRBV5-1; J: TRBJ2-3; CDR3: CASSRTGHTDTQYF; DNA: TGCGCCAGCAGCCGGACAGGGCACACAGATACGCAGTATTTT
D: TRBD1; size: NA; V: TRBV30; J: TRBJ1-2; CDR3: CAWTSDRAVYGYTF; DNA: TGTGCCTGGACCTCCGACAGGGCCGTCTATGGCTACACCTTC
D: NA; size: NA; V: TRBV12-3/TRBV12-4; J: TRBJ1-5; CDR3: CASSGAQGQPQHF; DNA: TGTGCCAGCAGTGGGGCACAGGGCCAGCCCCAGCATTTT
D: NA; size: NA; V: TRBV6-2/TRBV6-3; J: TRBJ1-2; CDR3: CASSPHDYGYTF; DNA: TGTGCCAGCAGCCCGCACGACTATGGCTACACCTTC
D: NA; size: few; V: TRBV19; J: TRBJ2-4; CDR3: CASMGLAKNIQYF; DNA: TGTGCCAGTATGGGATTAGCCAAAAACATTCAGTACTTC
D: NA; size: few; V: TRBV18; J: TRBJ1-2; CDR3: CASSPGPPEDSNYGYTF; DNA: TGTGCCAGCTCACCCGGTCCGCCCGAGGATTCCAACTATGGCTACACCTTC
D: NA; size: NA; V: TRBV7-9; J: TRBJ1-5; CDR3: CASSLAGAPAQHF; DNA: TGTGCCAGCAGCTTAGCAGGGGCCCCGGCCCAGCATTTT
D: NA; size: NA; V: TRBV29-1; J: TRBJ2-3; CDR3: CSVGRRAGAITDTQYF; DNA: TGCAGCGTAGGTCGGCGGGCTGGGGCCATCACAGATACGCAGTATTTT
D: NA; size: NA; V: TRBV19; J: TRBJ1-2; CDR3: CASSGRSGGTYGYTF; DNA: TGTGCCAGTAGTGGAAGGAGTGGGGGAACCTATGGCTACACCTTC
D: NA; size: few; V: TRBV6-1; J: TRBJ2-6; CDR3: CASSTGRGTSGANVLTF; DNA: TGTGCCAGCAGTACGGGGCGGGGAACCTCTGGGGCCAACGTCCTGACTTTC